This T cell receptor (beta chain) was captured by sequencing in a study of T cells after yellow fever vaccination. This clonotype was counted ten times or more. Its antigen remains unidentified. The CDR3 sequence is 14 residues long. The V end was cut by 6 bases, the J end by 0 bases, with 9 bases between. Study results and limitations: Contaminating bulk clonotypes could be abundant in FACS-sorted repertoires.

TCR cDNA, made by 5'RACE template switching, carried an added universal primer site and UMIs. TCRdb re-derived calls from the 5' RACE reads in MiXCR, one entry per CDR3 protein. The sample has more than 90,000 distinct CDR3 sequences, 7.5% to 9.5% seen once. The rearrangement links TRBV12-3 or TRBV12-4 to TRBJ2-1; D remains ambiguous. The receptor was isolated from a young man who received the YFV17D yellow fever vaccine. The sequencing here drew on CD8+ T cells sorted from PBMCs, taken 45 days after the yellow fever booster vaccination. The CDR3 coding sequence is TGTGCCAGCAGCGACTCCTACTCCTACAATGAGCAGTTCTTC. It translates to CASSDSYSYNEQFF.